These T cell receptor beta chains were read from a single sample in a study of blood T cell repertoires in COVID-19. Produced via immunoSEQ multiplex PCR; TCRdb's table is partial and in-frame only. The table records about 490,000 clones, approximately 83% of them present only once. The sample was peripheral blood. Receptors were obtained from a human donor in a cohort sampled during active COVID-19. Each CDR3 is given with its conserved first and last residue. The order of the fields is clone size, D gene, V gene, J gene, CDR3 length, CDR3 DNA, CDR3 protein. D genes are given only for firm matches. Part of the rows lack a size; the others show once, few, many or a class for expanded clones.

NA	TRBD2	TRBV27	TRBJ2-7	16	TGTGCCAGCAGTTCCCTGGGAGCGGGAGGCCCCTACGAGCAGTACTTC	CASSSLGAGGPYEQYF
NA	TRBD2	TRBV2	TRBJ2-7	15	TGTGCCAGCAGTGGCAGGACTAGCGGGATGTACGAGCAGTACTTC	CASSGRTSGMYEQYF
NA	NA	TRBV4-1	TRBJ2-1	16	TGCGCCAGCAGCAAAGGAGATCAGGGTGCCTACAATGAGCAGTTCTTC	CASSKGDQGAYNEQFF
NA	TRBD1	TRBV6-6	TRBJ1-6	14	TGTGCCAGCAGTTACAGAGGGGGCTATTCACCCCTCCACTTT	CASSYRGGYSPLHF
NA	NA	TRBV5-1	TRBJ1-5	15	TGCGCCAGCAGCTCGGATCCGGGAAGAAATCAGCCCCAGCATTTT	CASSSDPGRNQPQHF
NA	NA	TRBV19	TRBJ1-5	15	TGTGCCAGTAGCACGGGGGGGGCTTGGTATCAGCCCCAGCATTTT	CASSTGGAWYQPQHF
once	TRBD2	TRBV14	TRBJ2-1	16	TGTGCCAGCAGCCAGGGAGGACTAGCGGGAGTCCATGAGCAGTTCTTC	CASSQGGLAGVHEQFF
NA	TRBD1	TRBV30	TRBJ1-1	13	TGTGCCCGGCAGGGGGCCCGAGGCACTGAAGCTTTCTTT	CARQGARGTEAFF
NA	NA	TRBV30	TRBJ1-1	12	TGTGCCTGGACCCGGGTGAACACTGAAGCTTTCTTT	CAWTRVNTEAFF
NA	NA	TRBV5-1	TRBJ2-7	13	TGCGCCAGCAGCTCCTACGCCTCCTACGAGCAGTACTTC	CASSSYASYEQYF
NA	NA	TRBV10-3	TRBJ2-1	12	TGTGCCATCAGTGGGGAGGTCAATGAGCAGTTCTTC	CAISGEVNEQFF
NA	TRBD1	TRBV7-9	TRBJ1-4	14	TGTGCCAGCAGCTCGACAGGGTCGGGTGAAAAACTGTTTTTT	CASSSTGSGEKLFF
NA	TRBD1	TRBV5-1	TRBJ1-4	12	TGCGCCAGCAGCTTACAGGGGCAAAAACTGTTTTTT	CASSLQGQKLFF
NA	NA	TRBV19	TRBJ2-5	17	TGTGCCAGCAAACCCTCGGACTCCATCTTGTACCAAGAGACCCAGTACTTC	CASKPSDSILYQETQYF
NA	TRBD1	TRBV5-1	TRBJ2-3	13	TGCGCCAGCAGCGGACAGGGTTCAGATACGCAGTATTTT	CASSGQGSDTQYF
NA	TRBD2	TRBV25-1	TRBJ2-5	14	TGTGCCAGCAGGGAGACTAGCGGGATTGAGACCCAGTACTTC	CASRETSGIETQYF
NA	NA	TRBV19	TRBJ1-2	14	TGTGCCAGTAGTATGAGGGGGACCCTTGGCGGCTACACCTTC	CASSMRGTLGGYTF
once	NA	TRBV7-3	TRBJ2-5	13	TGTGCCAGCAGCGTAGGGGACCAAGAGACCCAGTACTTC	CASSVGDQETQYF
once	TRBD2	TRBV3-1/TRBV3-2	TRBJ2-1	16	TGTGCCAGCAGCCAAGATGGAAAGCGGGAGGGTGATGAGCAGTTCTTC	CASSQDGKREGDEQFF
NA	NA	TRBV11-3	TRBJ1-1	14	TGTGCCAGCAGCTTATTGTTAGGGGCCACTGAAGCTTTCTTT	CASSLLLGATEAFF
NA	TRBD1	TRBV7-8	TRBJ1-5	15	TGTGCCAGCAGCTTAGTAGGGACAGGTCTCCAGCCCCAGCATTTT	CASSLVGTGLQPQHF
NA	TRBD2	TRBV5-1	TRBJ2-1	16	TGCGCCAGCAGCTTGGACCCGACTAGCGGTGACAATGAGCAGTTCTTC	CASSLDPTSGDNEQFF
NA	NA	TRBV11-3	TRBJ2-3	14	TGTGCCAGTCCGTCGGGACACGGCACAGATACGCAGTATTTT	CASPSGHGTDTQYF
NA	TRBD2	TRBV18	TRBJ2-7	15	TGTGCCAGCTCCCGGCAGCGGGAGGGCCCCTACGAGCAGTACTTC	CASSRQREGPYEQYF
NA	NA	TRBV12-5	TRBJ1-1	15	TGTGCTAGTGGTTTGGCCCGAGGGCCGTACACTGAAGCTTTCTTT	CASGLARGPYTEAFF
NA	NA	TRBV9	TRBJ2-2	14	TGTGCCAGCAGCAAAGGAGGCGCGGTCGGGGAGCTGTTTTTT	CASSKGGAVGELFF
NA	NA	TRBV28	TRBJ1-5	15	TGTGCCAGCAGTTTAGGGGGGGAAGGTAATCAGCCCCAGCATTTT	CASSLGGEGNQPQHF
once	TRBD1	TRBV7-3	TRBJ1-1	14	TGTGCCAGCAGCCGACAGGGACCGGGGACTGAAGCTTTCTTT	CASSRQGPGTEAFF
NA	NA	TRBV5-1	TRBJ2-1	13	TGCGCCAGCAGCTTGGTTCCCCCCCAGGAGCAGTTCTTC	CASSLVPPQEQFF
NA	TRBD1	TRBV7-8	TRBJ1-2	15	TGTGCCAGCAGCGCCGGGACAGGGGAACTCTATGGCTACACCTTC	CASSAGTGELYGYTF
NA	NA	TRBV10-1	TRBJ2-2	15	TGCGCCAGCAGTTTGACTACAGAACCCACCGGGGAGCTGTTTTTT	CASSLTTEPTGELFF
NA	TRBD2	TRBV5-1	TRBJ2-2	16	TGCGCCAGCAGCTTGTGGGGACTAGCGGGAGCCGGGGAGCTGTTTTTT	CASSLWGLAGAGELFF
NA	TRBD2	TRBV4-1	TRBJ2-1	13	TGCGCCAGCAGCCTCACGACTAGCGAGGAGCAGTTCTTC	CASSLTTSEEQFF
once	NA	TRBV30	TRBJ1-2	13	TGTGCCTGGAGTGCCGGGGGAGACTATGGCTACACCTTC	CAWSAGGDYGYTF
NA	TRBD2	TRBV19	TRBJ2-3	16	TGTGCCAGTAGTCCGGCTGCTAGCGGGAGTCCTGATACGCAGTATTTT	CASSPAASGSPDTQYF
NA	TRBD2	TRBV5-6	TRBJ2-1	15	TGTGCCAGCAGCTTTTTGACTAGCGGCTACAATGAGCAGTTCTTC	CASSFLTSGYNEQFF
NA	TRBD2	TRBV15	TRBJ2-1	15	TGTGCCACCAGCGGGGGACTAGCGGAATACAATGAGCAGTTCTTC	CATSGGLAEYNEQFF
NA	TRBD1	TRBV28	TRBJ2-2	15	TGTGCCAGCAGAGAGGACAGGGGAAATTCCGGGGAGCTGTTTTTT	CASREDRGNSGELFF
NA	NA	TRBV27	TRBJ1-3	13	TGTGCCAGCAGGTTCAGGGAGGGGAACACCATATATTTT	CASRFREGNTIYF
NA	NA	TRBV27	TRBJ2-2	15	TGTGCCAGCAGGAGGGGGGGTCCCTACACCGGGGAGCTGTTTTTT	CASRRGGPYTGELFF
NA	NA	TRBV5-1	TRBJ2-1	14	TGCGCCAGCAGCCTGGGTCCGACTAGCAATGAGCAGTTCTTC	CASSLGPTSNEQFF
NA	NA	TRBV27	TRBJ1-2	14	TGTGCCAGCAGTGACCTGACAGGCTTCTATGGCTACACCTTC	CASSDLTGFYGYTF
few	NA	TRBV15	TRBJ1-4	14	TGTGCCACCAGGTTCGGAGCAACTAATGAAAAACTGTTTTTT	CATRFGATNEKLFF
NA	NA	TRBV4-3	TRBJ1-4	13	TGCGCCAGCAGCCGTCAGCGGAAGGAAAAACTGTTTTTT	CASSRQRKEKLFF
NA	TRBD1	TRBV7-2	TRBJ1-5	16	TGTGCCAGCAGCGCGCCGGGACAGGCGAGCAATCAGCCCCAGCATTTT	CASSAPGQASNQPQHF
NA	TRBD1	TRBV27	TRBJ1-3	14	TGTGCCAGCAGTCCTGGACAGGGCAGAGGCACCATATATTTT	CASSPGQGRGTIYF
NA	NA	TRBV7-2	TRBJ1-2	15	TGTGCCAGCAGCTTAGTGGCGGAGGCTAACTATGGCTACACCTTC	CASSLVAEANYGYTF
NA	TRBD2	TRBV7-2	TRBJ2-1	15	TGTGCCAGCAGCTTTACCGGGACTAGCAGCCCTGAGCAGTTCTTC	CASSFTGTSSPEQFF
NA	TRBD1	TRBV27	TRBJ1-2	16	TGTGCCAGCAGTCTCCGGGACAGGGGTTCTAACTATGGCTACACCTTC	CASSLRDRGSNYGYTF
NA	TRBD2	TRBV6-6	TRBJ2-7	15	TGTGCCAGCAGTTACTCCGGGACTAGCCCAGTGGAGCAGTACTTC	CASSYSGTSPVEQYF
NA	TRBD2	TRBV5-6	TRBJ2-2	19	TGTGCCAGCAGCCGAACCTTAGCGGGAGGGCCGACGGGCACCGGGGAGCTGTTTTTT	CASSRTLAGGPTGTGELFF
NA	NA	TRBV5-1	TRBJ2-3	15	TGCGCCAGCAGTCAGACGGGAACTAGCACAGATACGCAGTATTTT	CASSQTGTSTDTQYF
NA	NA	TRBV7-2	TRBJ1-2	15	TGTGCCAGCAGCAACCTGGGGGGAACGGTCTTTGGCTACACCTTC	CASSNLGGTVFGYTF
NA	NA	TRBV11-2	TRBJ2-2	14	TGTGCCAGCAGCCCCAGGCCCGGCACCGGGGAGCTGTTTTTT	CASSPRPGTGELFF